This entry lists 20 T cell receptor beta chains sequenced from one sample in a study of T cells in women clearing cervical HPV infection. Data came from immunoSEQ multiplex PCR; TCRdb stores just in-frame clones and leaves some out. Recorded for this sample: about 23,000 clones. Source material: blood buffy coat. The receptors were gathered from a woman between 18 and 70 years old with a cervical HPV16 infection that either progressed to CIN3+ or cleared (not recorded which).

CDR3 loop: CASSPKTGGYPEAFF. The sequenced part of the CDR3 DNA is TGTGCCAGCTCACCTAAGACAGGGGGGTACCCTGAA. This chain joins TRBV18 and TRBJ1-1, with TRBD1 identical over 9 bases. The sequence runs out 3 residues before the end of the CDR3; the remainder is reconstructed from the germline J gene. The V and J ends lost 3 bases and 6 bases, in that order; junction bases with no gene match: 8. The CDR3 consists of 15 residues. CDR1 is KGHSH, CDR2 LQKENI, per germline.

Turning to this clone: The sequenced fragment ends 3 residues before the CDR3 boundary, so the rest is inferred from the germline J gene. V gene TRBV19 combines with J gene TRBJ2-7, with a weak D call TRBD2 (6 bases). CDR3 length equals 15 residues. Trimming pared 3 bases from V and 6 bases from J, leaving 18 bases between. Germline V gives CDR1 LNHDA, CDR2 SQIVND (reference sequence). CDR3 in amino acids: CASSMGGREVSEQYF. The sequenced CDR3 bases are TGTGCCAGTAGTATGGGAGGCAGGGAGGTGAGCGAG.

CDR3 bases read: TGCAGTGCCCGAAAAGGAACAGGGGTCAAAGAGACC. Translated: CSARKGTGVKET. The whole CDR3 protein is CSARKGTGVKETQYF. The chain recombines TRBV20-1 with TRBJ2-5; TRBD1 aligns across 7 bases. The read ends 3 residues before the CDR3 terminus; that terminus is restored from the germline J gene. The germline V gene has CDR1 DFQATT and CDR2 SNEGSKA (reference sequence). The J segment lost 3 bases and the V segment lost 6 bases, leaving 13 bases of the junction unmatched. The CDR3 is made up of 15 amino acids.

As concerns this clone: The read is 3 residues too short to cover the CDR3 end, so that end is filled in from the germline J gene. Other DNA sequences within the sample encode an identical CDR3. The V call is TRBV19, the J call TRBJ2-6; 11 positions agree with TRBD1. Germline CDR1 reads LNHDA; CDR2 reads SQIVND (reference sequence). The V segment lost 5 bases and the J segment 2 bases; nucleotides outside the gene matches: 11. This CDR3 has 19 amino acids. The chain's CDR3 is CASSHLRDRGDPGANVLTF. The part of the CDR3 DNA that was read is TGTGCCAGTAGTCACCTCCGGGACAGGGGGGATCCTGGGGCCAACGTC.

Concerning this clone: The read halts 3 residues ahead of the CDR3 end, with the missing end drawn from the germline J gene. The chain uses TRBV5-1 and TRBJ1-1; D remains ambiguous. Germline CDR1 SGHRS, CDR2 YFSETQ. The CDR3 spans 14 residues. Trimming cost V 3 bases and J 4 bases, with 13 bases left between them. CDR3 bases read: TGCGCCAGCAGCTGGGCGGGTCTTACCACTGAA. This codes for CASSWAGLTTE. The CDR3 in full is CASSWAGLTTEAFF.

Here the CDR3 reads CASSSNGQEVAEAFF. CDR3 DNA (partial): TGTGCCAGCAGCAGCAACGGACAGGAGGTTGCTGAA. The chain combines TRBV5-8 with TRBJ1-1; 7 bases align to TRBD1. Read coverage stops 3 residues before the CDR3 terminus; the germline J gene supplies the remainder. The CDR3 extends over 15 amino acids. The trim removed 4 bases at V and 6 bases at J, leaving 12 bases unmatched. The germline gives CDR1 SGHTS, CDR2 YDEGEE.

For this clone: The CDR3 goes on 3 residues after the read ends, and that part is filled in from the germline J gene. V gene TRBV2 combines with J gene TRBJ1-2, with D uncertain. Per the germline V gene, CDR1 is SNHLY and CDR2 is FYNNEI. The CDR3 is 12 residues long. The V end was cut by 2 bases, the J end by 2 bases, with 3 bases between. The CDR3 bases that were read are TGTGCCAGCAGTGAACAGAACTATGGC. Protein sequence: CASSEQNYG. The full CDR3 protein reads CASSEQNYGYTF.

Comment on this clone: The read terminates 3 residues before the CDR3 end, so the remaining end is supplied by the germline J gene. This chain joins TRBV14 and TRBJ2-1; 9 bases align to TRBD1. J lost 2 bases, V lost 0 bases, and 5 bases had no gene match. The CDR3 totals 17 residues. Germline V gene sequence: CDR1 SGHDN, CDR2 FVKESK. The CDR3 region is CASSQDEDRGAYNEQFF. CDR3 DNA (partial): TGTGCCAGCAGCCAAGACGAGGACAGGGGCGCCTACAATGAG.

In regard to this clone: The CDR3 goes on 3 residues after the read ends, and that part is filled in from the germline J gene. The chain links TRBV19 to TRBJ1-1, with 7 bases fitting TRBD1. V lost 7 bases to trimming and J lost 7 bases; unmatched junction nucleotides: 3. This CDR3 has 11 residues. Germline values: CDR1 LNHDA, CDR2 SQIVND (reference sequence). CDR3 sequence reads: CASIRGIEAFF. Partial CDR3 DNA: TGTGCCAGTATCAGGGGGATTGAA.

Concerning this clone: Coverage ceases 3 residues before the CDR3 finishes, and the germline J gene fills in the end. The chain has TRBV5-1 and TRBJ2-1; the match to TRBD2 covers 14 bases. The CDR3 loop spans 19 amino acids. Germline V gene data show CDR1 as SGHRS and CDR2 as YFSETQ. Trimming took 4 bases from V and 7 from J; bases not matched to a gene: 16. CDR3 in amino acids: CASSPDGTSGRGIGNEQFF. CDR3 DNA, as far as it was read: TGCGCCAGCAGCCCTGATGGGACTAGCGGGAGAGGCATAGGGAATGAG. Filled out from reference TRBV5-1 and TRBJ2-1, the complete variable domain reads KAGVTQTPRYLIKTRGQQVTLSCSPISGHRSVSWYQQTPGQGLQFLFEYFSETQRNKGNFPGRFSGRQFSNSRSEMNVSTLELGDSALYLCASSPDGTSGRGIGNEQFFGPGTRLTVL.

The CDR3 sequence: CASRRDSNSPLHF. The covered CDR3 bases are TGTGCCAGCAGACGCGACAGCAATTCACCC. The chain combines TRBV6-2 or TRBV6-3 with TRBJ1-6; D may be TRBD1 (5 bases). The read finishes 3 residues shy of the CDR3 end, and the germline J gene is used to complete it. The length of the CDR3 is 13 residues. Germline loops: CDR1 MNHEY, CDR2 SVGEGT. Trimming removed 6 bases from V and 7 bases from J, with 10 bases in between.

Worth noting for this clone: The CDR3 extends 3 residues past the end of the read, so its final part is completed from the germline J gene. The chain uses TRBV18 and TRBJ2-4, with D maybe TRBD1 (5 bases). CDR1 KGHSH and CDR2 LQKENI come from the germline V gene. The CDR3 contains 12 residues. CDR3 sequence: CASSPTGYGQYF. CDR3 DNA (partial): TGTGCCAGCTCGCCCACAGGATATGGT.

The CDR3 protein is CASSLDTGTEAFF. The covered CDR3 bases are TGCGCCAGCAGCTTGGATACGGGGACTGAA. This chain uses TRBV5-1 with TRBJ1-1; D is undetermined. Coverage ceases 3 residues before the CDR3 finishes, and the germline J gene fills in the end. V lost 0 bases to trimming and J lost 5 bases, with 8 bases between them. Germline CDR1 reads SGHRS; CDR2 reads YFSETQ. The CDR3 is 13 amino acids.

A word on this clone: The sequence runs out 3 residues before the end of the CDR3; the remainder is reconstructed from the germline J gene. The chain combines TRBV18 with TRBJ2-5, with no clear D. Deletions cut 0 bases from V and 2 bases from J, with 7 bases between. Looked up from germline, CDR1 is KGHSH and CDR2 is LQKENI. The CDR3 sequence is 14 residues long. This CDR3 reads CASSPPNLQETQYF. CDR3 DNA (partial): TGTGCCAGCTCACCACCGAACTTACAAGAGACC.

CDR3 DNA, as far as it was read: TGTGCCAGCAGGGGGCAGGCTAACACTGAA. Translation gives CASRGQANTE. The CDR3 in its entirety is CASRGQANTEAFF. The chain links TRBV7-9 to TRBJ1-1, with D possibly matching TRBD1 (5 bases). The read gets to within 3 residues of the CDR3 end, and the germline J gene fills in the rest. Looked up from germline, CDR1 is SEHNR and CDR2 is FQNEAQ (reference sequence). Trimming took 6 bases from V and 2 from J, leaving 10 bases between them. This CDR3 is 13 amino acids long.

Comment on this clone: At one of its ends the junction is not consistent with the germline gene, which may arise from a read error. The CDR3 spells CASSLVRQDGNYGYTF. The sequenced part of the CDR3 DNA is TGTGCTAGCAGCTTAGTGAGACAGGACGGAAACTATGGC. J is TRBJ1-2 and V is TRBV7-7; TRBD1 is a possible D gene (6 bases). The read stops 3 residues short of the end of the CDR3; the missing end is completed from the germline J gene. Germline V gene data show CDR1 as SSHAT and CDR2 as FNYEAQ (reference sequence). CDR3 size: 16 residues.

Turning to this clone: The missing CDR3 end, 3 residues past where the read stops, is filled in from the germline J gene. V gene TRBV19 combines with J gene TRBJ1-4, with 8 nucleotides matching TRBD1. The CDR3 extends over 15 amino acids. Germline V gives CDR1 LNHDA, CDR2 SQIVND (reference sequence). The CDR3 sequence is CASSMPRTGITPLFF. Incomplete CDR3 DNA: TGTGCCAGTAGTATGCCGCGGACAGGGATCACACCA.

Notes on this clone: The read finishes 3 residues shy of the CDR3 end, and the germline J gene is used to complete it. The chain recombines TRBV19 with TRBJ2-3; a weak D match, TRBD1 (6 bases). This CDR3 has 14 residues. The germline V gene has CDR1 LNHDA and CDR2 SQIVND (reference sequence). CDR3 region: CASSDGQINQPQYF. CDR3 DNA, as far as it was read: TGTGCCAGTAGCGACGGACAGATCAATCAGCCG.

In regard to this clone: Read data end 3 residues before the CDR3 end; the end is taken from the germline J gene. The chain has TRBV15 and TRBJ2-7; D tentatively fits TRBD1 or TRBD2 (6 bases each). With 1 base removed from V and 2 bases from J, the gap between germline ends came to 9 bases. The germline V gene has CDR1 LNHNV and CDR2 YYDKDF (reference sequence). The CDR3 extends over 14 amino acids. The DNA read from the CDR3 is TGTGCCACCAGCAGAGCGGAGGGGGCCTACGAG. Amino acid sequence: CATSRAEGAYE. The entire CDR3 protein reads CATSRAEGAYEQYF.

Comment on this clone: The read stops 3 residues short of the end of the CDR3; the missing end is completed from the germline J gene. The rearrangement uses TRBV29-1 and TRBJ1-1, with D perhaps matching TRBD1 (5 bases). The CDR3 spans 14 residues. Deletions cut 6 bases from V and 1 base from J, with 15 bases between. Germline CDR1 is SQVTM and CDR2 is ANQGSEA. The CDR3 DNA, read in part, is TGCAGCGTCCGCGCCGGGGGGAGGAACACTGAA. Amino acids: CSVRAGGRNTE. The complete CDR3 sequence is CSVRAGGRNTEAFF.